This TCR beta chain was recorded in a study of blood T cell repertoires in COVID-19 (dated by TCRdb to 2019 to 2021). The study in broad terms: Samples from collaborators originated in the United States, Italy and Spain and spanned both the acute and convalescent phases of COVID-19. Where available, HLA class I and class II types were obtained from metadata supplied by the sample provider rather than from assay-based typing. The repertoires were released in a freely available public database intended as a resource for research on the immune response to SARS-CoV-2. The prospective study material was composed of cDNA or gDNA derived from T cells, B-cell-depleted T cells, or PBMCs. The samples were drawn from two sources: the first 160 participants of the ongoing ImmuneRACE study, and some 1,300 subjects contributed by 6 global collaborators. Deeply sampled blood TCRbeta repertoires from subjects exposed to, actively infected with, or recovered from COVID-19 were included in the dataset. Nearly every sample came with metadata listing a de-identified subject ID, COVID-19 status, age in years and sex. On the study overall, not on this receptor specifically: How much clinical and demographic metadata was included differed by source and by participant, and the metadata was provided uncurated.

In regard to this clone: Its antigen is still unknown. No base quality values were provided; no much bigger clone lies one nucleotide off.

The collaborating institutions used their own protocols to collect whole blood in K2EDTA tubes. For TCRbeta analysis, collaborators shipped samples as frozen whole blood, isolated PBMCs, or DNA extracted from either of those sample types. The immunoSEQ Assay, a bias-controlled multiplex PCR, was used to amplify TCRbeta CDR3 regions from genomic DNA. The original methods were these. Within the assay, amplification of reference gene primers was used to estimate how many nucleated cells each sample contained. Sequence reads were collapsed and filtered to measure the absolute abundance of every unique TCRbeta CDR3 rearrangement. For each sample, productive Simpson clonality was calculated as the square root of Simpson's diversity index over productive rearrangements. TCRdb retrieved this table from immuneACCESS and kept in-frame rearrangements only. Not all clones are present; in checked studies, unresolved V genes account for under half, and no reason is known for the remainder. From that table come the V and J calls and clone size; the DNA was used to work out D and trimming. Within this sample are some 150,000 clones, with around 86% of them counted one time only. Jointly, the top ten make up around 1.5% of the sample.

Per the germline V gene, SGHTA is the CDR1 and FQGNSA is the CDR2. The CDR3 measures 16 amino acids from cysteine to phenylalanine. Just CDR3 DNA is preserved here, 48 bases in frame from base 1. Ends trimmed: V by 2 bases, J by 0 bases; bases unmatched to a gene: 5. This chain joins TRBV7-2 to TRBJ2-3, with TRBD2 matching 7 junction bases. Sample: peripheral blood. This sequence was found in a human donor in a cohort sampled during active COVID-19. The nucleotide sequence is TGTGCCAGCAGCTTACTGCCTAGCGGAAGCACAGATACGCAGTATTTT. Its protein product is CASSLLPSGSTDTQYF.